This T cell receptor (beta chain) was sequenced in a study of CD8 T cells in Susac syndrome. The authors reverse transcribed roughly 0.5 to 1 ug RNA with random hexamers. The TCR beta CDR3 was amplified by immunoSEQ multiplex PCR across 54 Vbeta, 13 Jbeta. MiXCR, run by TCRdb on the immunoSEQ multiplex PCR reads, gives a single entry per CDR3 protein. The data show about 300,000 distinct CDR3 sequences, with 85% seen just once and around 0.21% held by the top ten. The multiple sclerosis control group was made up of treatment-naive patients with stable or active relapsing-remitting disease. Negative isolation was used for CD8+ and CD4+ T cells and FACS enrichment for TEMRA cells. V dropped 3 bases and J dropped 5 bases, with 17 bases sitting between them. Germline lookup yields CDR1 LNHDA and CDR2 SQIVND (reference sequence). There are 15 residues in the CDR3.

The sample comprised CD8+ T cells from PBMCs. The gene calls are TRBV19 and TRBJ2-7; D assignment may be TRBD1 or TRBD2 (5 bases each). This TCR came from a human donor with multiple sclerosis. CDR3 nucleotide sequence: TGTGCCAGTAGTATTTGGTCAAACCGGGGACACGAGCAGTACTTC. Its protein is CASSIWSNRGHEQYF.